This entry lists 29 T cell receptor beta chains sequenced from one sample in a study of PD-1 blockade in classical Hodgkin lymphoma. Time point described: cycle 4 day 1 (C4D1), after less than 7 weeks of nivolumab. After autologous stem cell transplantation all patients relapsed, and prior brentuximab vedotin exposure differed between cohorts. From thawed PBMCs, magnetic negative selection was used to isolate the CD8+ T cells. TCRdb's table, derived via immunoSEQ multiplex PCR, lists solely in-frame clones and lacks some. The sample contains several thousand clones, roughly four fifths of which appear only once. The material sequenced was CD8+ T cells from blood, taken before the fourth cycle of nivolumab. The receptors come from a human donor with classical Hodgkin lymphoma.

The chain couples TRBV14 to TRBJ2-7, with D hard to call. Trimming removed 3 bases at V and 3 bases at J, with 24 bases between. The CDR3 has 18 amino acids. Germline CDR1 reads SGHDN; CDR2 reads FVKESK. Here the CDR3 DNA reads TGTGCCAGCAGCCAGGCCGTTTCGGGTGTTAGGCGAGACTACGAGCAGTACTTC. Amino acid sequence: CASSQAVSGVRRDYEQYF.

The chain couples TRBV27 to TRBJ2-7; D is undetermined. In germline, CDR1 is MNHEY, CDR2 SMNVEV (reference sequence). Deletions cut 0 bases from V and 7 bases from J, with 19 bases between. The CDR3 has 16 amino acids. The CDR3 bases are TGTGCCAGCAGTTTATCGAAAGGGTTTGGTCTGGGTGAGCAGTACTTC. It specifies CASSLSKGFGLGEQYF.

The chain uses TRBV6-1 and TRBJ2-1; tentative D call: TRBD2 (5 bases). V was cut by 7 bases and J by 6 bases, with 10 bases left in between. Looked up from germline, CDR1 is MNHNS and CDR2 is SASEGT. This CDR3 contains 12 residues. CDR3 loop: CASISLANEQFF. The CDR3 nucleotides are TGTGCCAGCATATCGCTAGCCAATGAGCAGTTCTTC.

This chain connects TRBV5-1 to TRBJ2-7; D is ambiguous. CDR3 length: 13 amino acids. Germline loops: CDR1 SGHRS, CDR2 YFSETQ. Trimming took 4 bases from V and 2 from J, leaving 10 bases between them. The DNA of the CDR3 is TGCGCCAGCAGCACCGCAGAGACCTACGAGCAGTACTTC. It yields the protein CASSTAETYEQYF.

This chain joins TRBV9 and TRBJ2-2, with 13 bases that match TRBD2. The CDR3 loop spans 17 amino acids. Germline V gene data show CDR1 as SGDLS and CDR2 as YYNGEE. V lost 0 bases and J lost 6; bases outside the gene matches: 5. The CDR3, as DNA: TGTGCCAGCAGCGTAGCACTAGCGGGAGGGCGGCCCGGGGAGCTGTTTTTT. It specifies CASSVALAGGRPGELFF.

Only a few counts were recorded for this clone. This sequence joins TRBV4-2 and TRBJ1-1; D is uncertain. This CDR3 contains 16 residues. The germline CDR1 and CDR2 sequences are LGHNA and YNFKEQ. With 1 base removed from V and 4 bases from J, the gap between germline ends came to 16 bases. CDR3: CASSQAREGGSTEAFF. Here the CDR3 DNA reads TGTGCCAGCAGCCAAGCCAGAGAGGGAGGAAGCACTGAAGCTTTCTTT.

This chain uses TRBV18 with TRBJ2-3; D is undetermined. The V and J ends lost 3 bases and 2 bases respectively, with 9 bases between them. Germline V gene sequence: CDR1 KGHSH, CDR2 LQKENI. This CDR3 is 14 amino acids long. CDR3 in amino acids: CASSPFPLTDTQYF. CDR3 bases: TGTGCCAGCTCACCGTTCCCCCTCACAGATACGCAGTATTTT.

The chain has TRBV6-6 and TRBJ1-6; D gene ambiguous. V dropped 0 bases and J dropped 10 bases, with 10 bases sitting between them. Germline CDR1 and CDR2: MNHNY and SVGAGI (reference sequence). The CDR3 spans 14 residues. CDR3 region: CASSYSGHQSPLHF. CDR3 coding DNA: TGTGCCAGCAGTTACTCAGGGCATCAGTCACCCCTCCACTTT.

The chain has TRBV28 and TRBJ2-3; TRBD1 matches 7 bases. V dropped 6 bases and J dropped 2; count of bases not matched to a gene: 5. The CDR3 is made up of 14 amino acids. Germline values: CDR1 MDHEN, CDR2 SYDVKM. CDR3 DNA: TGTGCCAGCAGCCTGGACAGGTACACAGATACGCAGTATTTT. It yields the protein CASSLDRYTDTQYF.

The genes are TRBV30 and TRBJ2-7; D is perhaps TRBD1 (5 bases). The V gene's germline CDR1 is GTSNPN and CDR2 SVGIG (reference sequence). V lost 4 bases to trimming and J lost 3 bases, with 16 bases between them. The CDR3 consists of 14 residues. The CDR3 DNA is TGTGCCTGGATTGGGGCAGGGCCCCACTACGAGCAGTACTTC. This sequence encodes CAWIGAGPHYEQYF.

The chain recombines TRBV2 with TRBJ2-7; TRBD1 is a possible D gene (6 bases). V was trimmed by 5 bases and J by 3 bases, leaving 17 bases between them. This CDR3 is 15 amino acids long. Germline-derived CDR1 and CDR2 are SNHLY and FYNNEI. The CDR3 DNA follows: TGTGCCAGCAGTTCAACAGGGCTACTCCGCTACGAGCAGTACTTC. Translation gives CASSSTGLLRYEQYF.

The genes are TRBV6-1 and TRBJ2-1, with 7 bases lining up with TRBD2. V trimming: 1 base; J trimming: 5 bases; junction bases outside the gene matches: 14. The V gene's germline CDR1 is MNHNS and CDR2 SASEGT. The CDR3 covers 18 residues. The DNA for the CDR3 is TGTGCCAGCAGTGAAGGGCGGGGGTCTCGGGTCGCCGACAATGAGCAGTTCTTC. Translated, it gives CASSEGRGSRVADNEQFF.

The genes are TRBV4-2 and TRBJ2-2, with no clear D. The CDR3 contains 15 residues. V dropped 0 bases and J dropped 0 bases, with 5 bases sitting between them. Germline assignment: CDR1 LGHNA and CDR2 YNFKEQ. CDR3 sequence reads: CASSQDSSNTGELFF. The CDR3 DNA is TGTGCCAGCAGCCAAGATTCATCGAACACCGGGGAGCTGTTTTTT.

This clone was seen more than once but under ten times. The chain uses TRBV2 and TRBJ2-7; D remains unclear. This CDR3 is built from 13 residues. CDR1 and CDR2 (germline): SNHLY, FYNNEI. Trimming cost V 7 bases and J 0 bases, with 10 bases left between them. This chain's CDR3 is CASTLGTSYEQYF. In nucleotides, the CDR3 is TGTGCCAGCACCCTTGGAACCTCCTACGAGCAGTACTTC.

The CDR3 region is CASSPSVAGDKSSYNEQFF. CDR3 nucleotides: TGTGCCAGCAGCCCAAGTGTAGCGGGGGACAAAAGCTCCTACAATGAGCAGTTCTTC. V is TRBV7-9 and J is TRBJ2-1, with 9 nucleotides matching TRBD2. Unmatched junction bases numbered 14, after V lost 5 bases and J lost 0 bases. Germline V CDR1 and CDR2: SEHNR, FQNEAQ (reference sequence). CDR3 length equals 19 residues.

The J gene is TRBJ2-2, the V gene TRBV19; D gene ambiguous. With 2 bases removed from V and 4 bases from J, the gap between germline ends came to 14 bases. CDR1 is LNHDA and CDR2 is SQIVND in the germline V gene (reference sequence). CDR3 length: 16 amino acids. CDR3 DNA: TGTGCCAGTAGTATACTGTGGCAGGCAGGCACCGGGGAGCTGTTTTTT. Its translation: CASSILWQAGTGELFF.

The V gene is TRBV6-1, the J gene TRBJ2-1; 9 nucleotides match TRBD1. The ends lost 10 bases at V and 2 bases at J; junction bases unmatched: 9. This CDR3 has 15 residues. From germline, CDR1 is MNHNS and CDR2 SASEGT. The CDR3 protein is CATILDRGAYNEQFF. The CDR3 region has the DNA TGTGCCACCATTCTTGACAGGGGGGCCTACAATGAGCAGTTCTTC.

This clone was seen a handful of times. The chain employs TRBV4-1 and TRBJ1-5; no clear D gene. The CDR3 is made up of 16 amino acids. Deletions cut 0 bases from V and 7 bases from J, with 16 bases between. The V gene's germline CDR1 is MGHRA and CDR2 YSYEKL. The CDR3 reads CASSQDWGIWPQPQHF. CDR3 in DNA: TGCGCCAGCAGCCAAGATTGGGGAATTTGGCCACAGCCCCAGCATTTT.

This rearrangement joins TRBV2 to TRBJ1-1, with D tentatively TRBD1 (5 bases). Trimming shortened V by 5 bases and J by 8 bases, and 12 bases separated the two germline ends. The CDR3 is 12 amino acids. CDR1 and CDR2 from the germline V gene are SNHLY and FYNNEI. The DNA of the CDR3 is TGTGCCAGCAGTCGGACACCTTGGGAAGCTTTCTTT. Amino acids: CASSRTPWEAFF.

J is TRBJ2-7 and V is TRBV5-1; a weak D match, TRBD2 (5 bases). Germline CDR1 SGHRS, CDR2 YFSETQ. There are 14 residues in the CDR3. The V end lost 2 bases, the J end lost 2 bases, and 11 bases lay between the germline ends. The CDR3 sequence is CASSFGGLTYEQYF. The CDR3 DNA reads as TGCGCCAGCAGCTTTGGAGGACTTACCTACGAGCAGTACTTC.

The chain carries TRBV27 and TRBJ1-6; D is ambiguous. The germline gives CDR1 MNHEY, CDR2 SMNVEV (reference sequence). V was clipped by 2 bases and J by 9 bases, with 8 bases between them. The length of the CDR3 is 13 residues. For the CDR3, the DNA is TGTGCCAGCAGTTTAACTAAGGGTTCACCCCTCCACTTT. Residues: CASSLTKGSPLHF.

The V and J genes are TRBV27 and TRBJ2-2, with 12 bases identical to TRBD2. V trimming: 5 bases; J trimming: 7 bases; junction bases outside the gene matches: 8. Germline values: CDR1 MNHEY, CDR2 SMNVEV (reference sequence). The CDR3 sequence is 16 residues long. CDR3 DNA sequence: TGTGCCAGCAGTCGACTAGCGGGAGATGGCGACGGGGAGCTGTTTTTT. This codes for CASSRLAGDGDGELFF.

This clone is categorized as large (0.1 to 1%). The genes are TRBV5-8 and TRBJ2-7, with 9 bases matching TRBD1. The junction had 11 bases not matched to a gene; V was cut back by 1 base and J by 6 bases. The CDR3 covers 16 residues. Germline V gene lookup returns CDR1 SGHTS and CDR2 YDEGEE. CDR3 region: CASSLRGQGFRSEQYF. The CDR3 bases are TGTGCCAGCAGCTTGAGGGGACAGGGATTTCGTTCCGAGCAGTACTTC.

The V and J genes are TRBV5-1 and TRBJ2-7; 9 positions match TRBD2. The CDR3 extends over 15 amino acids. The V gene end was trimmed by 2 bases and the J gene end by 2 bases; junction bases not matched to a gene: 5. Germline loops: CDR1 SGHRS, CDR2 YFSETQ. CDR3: CASSLSIAGAYEQYF. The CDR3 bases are TGCGCCAGCAGCTTATCGATAGCGGGAGCCTACGAGCAGTACTTC.

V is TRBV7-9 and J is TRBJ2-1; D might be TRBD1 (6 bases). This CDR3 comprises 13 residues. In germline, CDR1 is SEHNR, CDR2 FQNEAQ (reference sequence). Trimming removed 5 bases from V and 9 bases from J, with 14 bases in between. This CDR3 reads CASSPGTHFEQFF. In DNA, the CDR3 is TGTGCCAGCAGCCCCGGGACACATTTTGAGCAGTTCTTC.

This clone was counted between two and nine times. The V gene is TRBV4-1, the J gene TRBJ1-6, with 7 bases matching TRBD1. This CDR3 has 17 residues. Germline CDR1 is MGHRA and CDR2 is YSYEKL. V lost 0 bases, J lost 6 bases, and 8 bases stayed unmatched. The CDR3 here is CASSQEPPGGSNSPLHF. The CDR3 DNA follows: TGCGCCAGCAGCCAAGAGCCCCCAGGGGGATCTAATTCACCCCTCCACTTT.

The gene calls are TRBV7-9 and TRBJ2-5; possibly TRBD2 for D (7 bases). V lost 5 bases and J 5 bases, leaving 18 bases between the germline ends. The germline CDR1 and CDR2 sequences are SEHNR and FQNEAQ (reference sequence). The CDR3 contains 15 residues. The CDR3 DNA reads TGTGCCAGCAGCCCCGTAGGGGGGGATAGGGAGACCCAGTACTTC. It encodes CASSPVGGDRETQYF.

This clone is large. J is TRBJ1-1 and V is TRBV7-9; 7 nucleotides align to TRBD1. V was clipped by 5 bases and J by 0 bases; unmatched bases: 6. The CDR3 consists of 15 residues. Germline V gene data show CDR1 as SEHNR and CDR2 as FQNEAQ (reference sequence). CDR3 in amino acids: CASSHRQGLNTEAFF. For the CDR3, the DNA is TGTGCCAGCAGCCACCGACAGGGTTTGAACACTGAAGCTTTCTTT.

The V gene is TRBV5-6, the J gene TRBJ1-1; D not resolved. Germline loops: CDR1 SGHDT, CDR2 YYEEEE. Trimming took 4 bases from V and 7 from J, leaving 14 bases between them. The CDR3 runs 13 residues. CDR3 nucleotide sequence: TGTGCCAGCAGCCATGGACCGGCTGGTGAAGCTTTCTTT. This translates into CASSHGPAGEAFF.